This T cell receptor beta chain comes out of a study of T-cell reconstitution after alpha-beta-depleted transplantation in children. This sample's TCRbeta library carried unique molecular identifier barcodes. TCRdb analysed the PCR reads with MiXCR anew, one entry per CDR3 protein. The sample carries 90,000 to 130,000 distinct CDR3 sequences, around a tenth recorded once. This clonotype has at least ten counts. Germline V gene data show CDR1 as KGHSH and CDR2 as LQKENI. With 0 bases clipped from V and 8 bases from J, the junction kept 14 bases outside the gene matches. The CDR3 is 17 residues long. This receptor was obtained from a boy aged 2 to 10 with acute lymphoblastic leukemia, due to receive a stem cell transplant. Sequenced here: PBMCs, sampled before TCRalphabeta/CD19-depleted stem cell transplant. V usage is TRBV18 and J usage is TRBJ2-3, with 7 bases that match TRBD2. The CDR3 sequence is CASSPPVWETSTVTQYF. CDR3 DNA: TGTGCCAGCTCACCACCGGTATGGGAGACTAGCACGGTTACGCAGTATTTT.